One sample yielded the 10 T cell receptor beta chains listed below, sequenced in a study of T cell repertoires in cytomegalovirus infection. TCRdb independently ran MiXCR on the reads; one entry per CDR3 protein. The data contain around 740,000 distinct CDR3 sequences, 35% to 45% of them singletons. The sample comprised PBMCs. These receptors all come from a human donor in good health (CMV status not recorded). Some clones in this sample may be carry-over from other donors' samples.

This clonotype came up a few times. This chain connects TRBV6-5 to TRBJ2-2; D unclear. The V gene's germline CDR1 is MNHEY and CDR2 SVGAGI. V lost 2 bases, J lost 2 bases, and 9 bases lay in between. The CDR3 contains 15 residues. The CDR3 loop is CASSYTGPNTGELFF. The CDR3 nucleotides read TGTGCCAGCAGTTACACGGGTCCAAACACCGGGGAGCTGTTTTTT.

The chain has TRBV28 and TRBJ2-5, with TRBD2 matching over 9 bases. This CDR3 contains 16 residues. V trimming: 6 bases; J trimming: 4 bases; junction bases outside the gene matches: 12. The V gene's germline CDR1 is MDHEN and CDR2 SYDVKM. The CDR3 region has the DNA TGTGCCAGCAGCATGCCCGTAGCGGGAGCCCGAGAGACCCAGTACTTC. Its translation: CASSMPVAGARETQYF.

This chain connects TRBV28 to TRBJ2-7, with 7 bases matching TRBD1. The CDR3 contains 16 residues. Germline V gives CDR1 MDHEN, CDR2 SYDVKM. The V and J ends lost 6 bases and 1 base, in that order; junction bases with no gene match: 12. The CDR3 nucleotides are TGTGCCAGCAGAACCCCCGGGACAGCGAGATCCTACGAGCAGTACTTC. Translated, it gives CASRTPGTARSYEQYF.

This clonotype occurred many times. Mismatch with germline at one junction end may stem from a read error. The chain couples TRBV4-1 to TRBJ1-6, with D unresolved. Germline CDR1 reads MGHRA; CDR2 reads YSYEKL. The CDR3 extends over 12 amino acids. The CDR3 DNA reads TGTGCCAGCAGTCCGTCCAATTCACCCCTCCACTTT. Protein sequence: CASSPSNSPLHF.

This clonotype was seen at least ten times. This sequence joins TRBV7-6 and TRBJ2-7, with D perhaps TRBD1 (6 bases). The V gene's germline CDR1 is SGHVS and CDR2 FNYEAQ. The CDR3 spans 16 residues. The ends were cut back, 3 bases at V and 5 bases at J, with 20 bases in the middle. The CDR3 region has the DNA TGTGCCAGCAGCTTGGGGGCCGGGACCCTGGGCCACGAGCAGTACTTC. Translation gives CASSLGAGTLGHEQYF.

The chain is built from TRBV3-1 and TRBJ1-1, with unresolved D. Trimming shortened V by 0 bases and J by 5 bases, and 7 bases separated the two germline ends. The CDR3 is 13 amino acids. Looked up from germline, CDR1 is LGHDT and CDR2 is YNNKEL (reference sequence). The CDR3 DNA reads TGTGCCAGCAGCCAAGATATCTGGACTGAAGCTTTCTTT. Protein: CASSQDIWTEAFF.

This clonotype was seen ten or more times. The rearrangement joins TRBV7-2 to TRBJ2-5; D is ambiguous. CDR1 is SGHTA, CDR2 FQGNSA, per germline. V dropped 0 bases and J dropped 3 bases, with 23 bases sitting between them. The CDR3 is 19 amino acids. The CDR3 loop reads CASSLAPPSADYAEETQYF. Here the CDR3 DNA reads TGTGCCAGCAGCTTAGCGCCCCCTTCCGCGGATTACGCGGAAGAGACCCAGTACTTC.

The gene calls are TRBV27 and TRBJ2-7; D uncertain. Germline values: CDR1 MNHEY, CDR2 SMNVEV (reference sequence). CDR3 length: 16 residues. Trimming took 4 bases from V and 2 from J, leaving 18 bases between them. CDR3 nucleotides: TGTGCCAGCAGTTCAGGACGGAACTATCTCCCCTACGAGCAGTACTTC. It codes for CASSSGRNYLPYEQYF.

The CDR3 DNA follows: TGTGCCAGTAGTACCCTGCAAAGGACTGAACAAGAGACCCAGTACTTC. Translation: CASSTLQRTEQETQYF. The chain has TRBV19 and TRBJ2-5; D perhaps matches TRBD2 (5 bases). Per the germline V gene, CDR1 is LNHDA and CDR2 is SQIVND (reference sequence). V was pared by 4 bases and J by 2 bases, with 17 bases between. The CDR3 sequence is 16 residues long.

In this sample, this clonotype turned up a few times. V gene TRBV28 combines with J gene TRBJ1-5; D gene unclear. Germline V lookup: CDR1 MDHEN, CDR2 SYDVKM. Trimming left V 6 bases short and J 2 bases short, with 11 bases between. The CDR3 covers 14 residues. As DNA, the CDR3 is TGTGCCAGCAGCCCTCGGCGCCGCAATCAGCCCCAGCATTTT. This translates into CASSPRRRNQPQHF.